The clone carrying this TCR beta chain occurred a few times. Germline CDR1 LNHDA, CDR2 SQIVND (reference sequence). CDR3 length equals 13 residues. Trimming stripped 5 bases from V and 0 bases from J, with 7 bases between. This specimen comes from a study of cytomegalovirus exposure and HLA in healthy donors. In the PCR, 60 Vbeta and 13 Jbeta primers were used. Clones were sequenced by immunoSEQ multiplex PCR, and TCRdb holds only the in-frame ones, with some missing. The sample gives roughly 150,000 clones, around three quarters of which show up once; roughly 1% is in the top ten. V and J are TRBV19 and TRBJ1-1; D unresolved. Sequencing was performed on PBMCs. This clonotype was sampled from a woman between 40 and 55 years old in good health and CMV-seronegative. Written as DNA, the CDR3 is TGTGCCAGTAGTCTCCTACTGAACACTGAAGCTTTCTTT. It yields the protein CASSLLLNTEAFF.